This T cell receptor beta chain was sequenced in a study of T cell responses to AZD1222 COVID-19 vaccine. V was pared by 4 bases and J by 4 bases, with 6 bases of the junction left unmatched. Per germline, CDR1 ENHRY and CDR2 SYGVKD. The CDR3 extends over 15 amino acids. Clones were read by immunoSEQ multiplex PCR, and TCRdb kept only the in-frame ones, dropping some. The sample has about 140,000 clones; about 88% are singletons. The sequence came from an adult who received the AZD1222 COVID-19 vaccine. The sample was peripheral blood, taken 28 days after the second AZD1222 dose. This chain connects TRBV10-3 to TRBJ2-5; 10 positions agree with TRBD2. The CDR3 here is CAISAERGGGETQYF. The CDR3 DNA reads TGTGCCATCAGTGCCGAGCGGGGGGGAGGAGAGACCCAGTACTTC.